These 17 T cell receptor beta chains were sequenced from one sample in a study of identical twins. TCRdb reanalysed the 5' RACE reads using MiXCR and keeps one entry per CDR3 protein. Here the sample spans some 790,000 distinct CDR3 sequences, about 18% being singletons. This sample was shared with a second study, whose subject was T cells expressing NK-cell markers.

Sample: PBMCs. Receptors were obtained from a woman between 18 and 30 years old in good health.

The chain carries TRBV25-1 and TRBJ2-7; tentative D call: TRBD1 (6 bases). Germline CDR1 and CDR2: MGHDK and SYGVNS. Trimming took 0 bases from V and 1 from J, leaving 22 bases between them. The length of the CDR3 is 19 residues. The CDR3, as DNA: TGTGCCAGCAGTGAATATGAGGGGGACCCCTCTGGTGGGTCCTACGAGCAGTACTTC. Encoded protein: CASSEYEGDPSGGSYEQYF.

This clonotype has at least ten counts. This sequence joins TRBV20-1 and TRBJ2-7; TRBD2 matches 11 bases. The CDR3 sequence is 15 residues long. Germline CDR1 is DFQATT and CDR2 is SNEGSKA (reference sequence). The ends lost 1 base at V and 0 bases at J; junction bases unmatched: 2. The CDR3 spells CSARATSGASYEQYF. The CDR3 coding sequence is TGCAGTGCTAGAGCGACTAGCGGGGCCTCCTACGAGCAGTACTTC.

This clonotype was counted only a few times. The chain joins TRBV10-1 to TRBJ1-1; D uncertain. Germline lookup yields CDR1 WNHNN and CDR2 SYGVQD (reference sequence). There are 14 residues in the CDR3. Trimming stripped 10 bases from V and 6 bases from J, with 21 bases between. CDR3 bases: TGCGCCACCTCACCCTTGGCAGGCAGTGCTGAAGCTTTCTTT. Protein: CATSPLAGSAEAFF.

This chain links TRBV5-1 with TRBJ1-2, with 9 positions matching TRBD1. V shed 0 bases, J shed 4 bases, and the junction held 7 bases outside the gene matches. The CDR3 extends over 16 amino acids. From germline, CDR1 is SGHRS and CDR2 YFSETQ. CDR3 in amino acids: CASSLAHRGQGYGYTF. The CDR3 DNA is TGCGCCAGCAGCTTGGCCCACCGGGGACAGGGCTATGGCTACACCTTC. The full variable domain, completed using reference TRBV5-1 and TRBJ1-2, is KAGVTQTPRYLIKTRGQQVTLSCSPISGHRSVSWYQQTPGQGLQFLFEYFSETQRNKGNFPGRFSGRQFSNSRSEMNVSTLELGDSALYLCASSLAHRGQGYGYTFGSGTRLTVV.

This clonotype was counted a few times. This chain links TRBV6-1 with TRBJ2-5; D is unresolved. The V and J ends lost 6 bases and 2 bases respectively, with 10 bases between them. Germline CDR1 is MNHNS and CDR2 is SASEGT. The CDR3 has 13 residues. The CDR3 is CASRVMEQETQYF. The CDR3 DNA is TGTGCCAGCAGGGTGATGGAACAAGAGACCCAGTACTTC.

This clonotype was counted only a few times. The chain employs TRBV20-1 and TRBJ2-7, with a tentative D call TRBD1 (5 bases). Trimming removed 0 bases at V and 0 bases at J, with 15 bases between. The germline CDR1 and CDR2 sequences are DFQATT and SNEGSKA (reference sequence). This CDR3 has 16 amino acids. DNA for the CDR3: TGCAGTGCTAGAGATCTCCGGACACTAACCTCCTACGAGCAGTACTTC. Protein: CSARDLRTLTSYEQYF.

This rearrangement joins TRBV4-2 to TRBJ2-3; 15 nucleotides align to TRBD2. The CDR3 length is 16 residues. Germline assignment: CDR1 LGHNA and CDR2 YNFKEQ. Germline trimming cut 1 base from V and 4 bases from J; bases unmatched to any gene: 0. The CDR3 bases are TGTGCCAGCAGCCAAGGGACTAGCGGGGGGGCAGATACGCAGTATTTT. Translating it yields CASSQGTSGGADTQYF.

The chain uses TRBV5-5 and TRBJ1-5; D unresolved. CDR1 is SGHKS, CDR2 YYEKEE, per germline (reference sequence). Trimming took 0 bases from V and 9 from J, leaving 7 bases between them. The length of the CDR3 is 12 residues. The CDR3: CASSLDGGPQHF. As DNA, the CDR3 is TGTGCCAGCAGCTTGGACGGAGGGCCCCAGCATTTT.

The chain has TRBV10-3 and TRBJ2-3; TRBD1 matches at 8 bases. Germline V gene lookup returns CDR1 ENHRY and CDR2 SYGVKD. With V trimmed by 3 bases and J by 4 bases, 9 bases remained unmatched. This CDR3 comprises 16 residues. The CDR3 region has the DNA TGTGCCATCAGTGAAGGTGGACAGGGAGGTGCAGATACGCAGTATTTT. Amino acid sequence: CAISEGGQGGADTQYF.

The chain combines TRBV12-3 or TRBV12-4 with TRBJ1-2, with TRBD1 matching 8 bases. The CDR3 is made up of 15 amino acids. After removal of 3 bases from V and 8 bases from J, the junction contained 11 bases not matched to a gene. CDR3 loop: CASSFRRQGSSGYTF. The CDR3, as DNA: TGTGCCAGCAGTTTCAGACGACAGGGGTCTTCGGGCTACACCTTC.

V usage is TRBV5-8 and J usage is TRBJ2-5; a weak D match, TRBD1 (5 bases). CDR1 and CDR2 (germline): SGHTS, YDEGEE. This CDR3 comprises 14 residues. Trimming removed 9 bases at V and 0 bases at J, with 15 bases between. CDR3 amino acids: CATGTGPNQETQYF. The CDR3 DNA reads TGTGCCACCGGAACAGGACCGAACCAAGAGACCCAGTACTTC.

The table lists this clonotype with a few counts. The chain is built from TRBV7-2 and TRBJ2-3; the D is unclear. The germline CDR1 and CDR2 sequences are SGHTA and FQGNSA. The CDR3 is 14 amino acids. The ends were cut back, 6 bases at V and 4 bases at J, with 14 bases in the middle. The CDR3 here is CASSPGKAADTQYF. The CDR3 nucleotides are TGTGCCAGCAGTCCTGGGAAGGCGGCAGATACGCAGTATTTT.

This clonotype was seen more than once but under ten times. The chain couples TRBV7-9 to TRBJ1-5, with D possibly TRBD1 on 6 matching bases. V gave up 2 bases and J gave up 5 bases, with 10 bases separating them. Germline assignment: CDR1 SEHNR and CDR2 FQNEAQ (reference sequence). The CDR3 is made up of 14 amino acids. In DNA, the CDR3 is TGTGCCAGCAGCTTAAGTTCAGGGGATCAGCCCCAGCATTTT. Protein: CASSLSSGDQPQHF.

This rearrangement joins TRBV7-9 to TRBJ2-3, with TRBD2 identical over 9 bases. This CDR3 comprises 13 residues. The trim removed 8 bases at V and 6 bases at J, leaving 6 bases unmatched. Germline-derived CDR1 and CDR2 are SEHNR and FQNEAQ (reference sequence). The CDR3 is CASGIAGADTQYF. Written as DNA, the CDR3 is TGTGCCAGCGGTATAGCGGGAGCCGATACGCAGTATTTT.

CDR3 sequence reads: CASSSGLVFEQYF. CDR3 nucleotide sequence: TGTGCCAGCAGCTCCGGACTAGTCTTCGAGCAGTACTTC. This chain uses TRBV7-3 with TRBJ2-7, with TRBD2 matching over 7 bases. Per the germline V gene, CDR1 is SGHTA and CDR2 is FQGTGA. This CDR3 has 13 residues. After removal of 4 bases from V and 6 bases from J, the junction contained 6 bases not matched to a gene.

This clonotype was counted many times. The genes are TRBV9 and TRBJ2-7; TRBD2 might be the D (6 bases). Germline lookup yields CDR1 SGDLS and CDR2 YYNGEE. The CDR3 totals 12 residues. Trimming cost V 2 bases and J 6 bases, with 9 bases left between them. CDR3 loop: CASSVGLGEQYF. The CDR3 bases are TGTGCCAGCAGCGTGGGACTGGGCGAGCAGTACTTC.

The J gene is TRBJ2-5, the V gene TRBV13, with 12 bases lining up with TRBD2. Germline values: CDR1 PRHDT, CDR2 FYEKMQ (reference sequence). The length of the CDR3 is 17 residues. V lost 0 bases and J lost 0; bases outside the gene matches: 2. The CDR3 DNA follows: TGTGCCAGCAGCTTAGGAGGGACTAGCGGGTACCAAGAGACCCAGTACTTC. This encodes CASSLGGTSGYQETQYF.